This TCR beta chain appears in the sequencing data of a study of cytomegalovirus exposure and HLA in healthy donors. At the level of the study: Earlier findings included more than 95 million unique TCR beta sequences obtained from about 179 million T cells. General study points: In vitro data verified three CMV-associated chains as specific for CMV antigens. The study listed 164 cytomegalovirus-associated TCR beta chains.

As to this clone: Its antigen is undetermined.

Per the germline V gene, CDR1 is MNHEY and CDR2 is SMNVEV (reference sequence). The CDR3 consists of 13 residues. V shed 1 base, J shed 4 bases, and the junction held 0 bases outside the gene matches. Use of 60 Vbeta and 13 Jbeta primers characterized the PCR. In the original processing: The count from a later analysis was 65 million to 90 million unique TCR beta chains, 9 million to 12 million of them shared. TCRdb's table, derived via immunoSEQ multiplex PCR, lists solely in-frame clones and lacks some. The DNA gave D and trimming, while V, J and clone size come from that table. The repertoire has 170,000 or so clones, around 80% of them found once; the top ten carry roughly 13%.

Sequenced material: PBMCs. The sequence came from a woman between 45 and 65 years old in good health and CMV-seropositive. The chain recombines TRBV27 with TRBJ1-1; 7 bases agree with TRBD1. The CDR3 DNA reads TGTGCCAGCAGTTTATACAGGGGCACTGAAGCTTTCTTT. It specifies CASSLYRGTEAFF.